Sequencing of this T cell receptor (beta chain) was carried out in a study of Ad26.COV2.S vaccination and SARS-CoV-2 variants. Study-wide context: Ad26.COV2.S was injected intramuscularly once or twice, 56 days apart. The study's findings and limits: The study found higher spike-specific TCR breadth in vaccine than placebo recipients. TCR breadth and depth estimates may have understated total T cell responses. Spike-specific responses of CD8+ and CD4+ T cells were reported to display substantial breadth after vaccination.

The table came from immunoSEQ multiplex PCR; TCRdb's copy has only in-frame clones and leaves some out. The sample lists 200,000 to 300,000 clones, around 87% occurring once. The treatment was: 19 received Ad26.COV2.S at low or high dose, single or two shots; about five received placebo; per-sample allocation not given. Day 63 after the first vaccine or placebo injection was the time point for sampling. With regard to this clone: Its specificity is unknown. Compared with germline, one end of the junction differs, possibly owing to a read error.

From germline, CDR1 is KGHSH and CDR2 LQKENI. The CDR3 is 15 residues long. The TCR sequence derives from a person between 18 and 60 years old who received the Ad26.COV2.S COVID-19 vaccine or a placebo. The gene calls are TRBV18 and TRBJ1-4; D is possibly TRBD1 (5 bases). The specimen was peripheral blood, collected in a trial of Ad26.COV2.S vaccine versus placebo. CDR3 sequence: CASSALSGTSEKLFF. As DNA, the CDR3 is TGTGCCAGCTCAGCATTATCGGGGACTAGTGAAAAACTGTTTTTT.